This T cell receptor (beta chain) was found in a study of blood T cell repertoires in COVID-19. Study details: There were acute and convalescent COVID-19 samples, and they came from the United States, Italy and Spain. PBMCs, B-cell-depleted T cells, or T cells were the source of the cDNA or gDNA that made up the material.

The authors' processing: Estimated nucleated cell counts came from reference gene primer amplification. Using immunoSEQ multiplex PCR, the repertoire was profiled, and TCRdb retains in-frame clones only, with some absent. That table supplies the V and J calls and clone size; D and trimming were determined from the DNA. Of fewer than 250,000 clones in the sample, about four fifths were seen once. Germline V gene sequence: CDR1 SGHTA, CDR2 FQGTGA. Trimming removed 5 bases at V and 5 bases at J, with 6 bases between. The CDR3 extends over 12 amino acids. The source is a man between 50 and 59 years old with active or convalescent COVID-19. The V and J genes are TRBV7-3 and TRBJ2-2; D is ambiguous. Specimen: peripheral blood. As DNA, the CDR3 is TGTGCCAGCAGCATCTATACCGGGGAGCTGTTTTTT. Its protein is CASSIYTGELFF. Full variable domain (remainder filled in from reference TRBV7-3 and TRBJ2-2): GAGVSQTPSNKVTEKGKYVELRCDPISGHTALYWYRQSLGQGPEFLIYFQGTGAADDSGLPNDRFFAVRPEGSVSTLKIQRTERGDSAVYLCASSIYTGELFFGEGSRLTVL.